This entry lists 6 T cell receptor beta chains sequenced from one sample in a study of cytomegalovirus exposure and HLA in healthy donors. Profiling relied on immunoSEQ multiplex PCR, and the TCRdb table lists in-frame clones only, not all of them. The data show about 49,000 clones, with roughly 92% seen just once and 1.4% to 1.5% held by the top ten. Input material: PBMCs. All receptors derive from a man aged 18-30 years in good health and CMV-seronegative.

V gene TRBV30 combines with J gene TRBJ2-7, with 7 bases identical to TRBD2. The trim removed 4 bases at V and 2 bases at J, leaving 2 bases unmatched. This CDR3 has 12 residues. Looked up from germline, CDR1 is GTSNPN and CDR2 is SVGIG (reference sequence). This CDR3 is CAWTSGTYEQYF. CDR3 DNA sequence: TGTGCCTGGACTAGCGGAACCTACGAGCAGTACTTC.

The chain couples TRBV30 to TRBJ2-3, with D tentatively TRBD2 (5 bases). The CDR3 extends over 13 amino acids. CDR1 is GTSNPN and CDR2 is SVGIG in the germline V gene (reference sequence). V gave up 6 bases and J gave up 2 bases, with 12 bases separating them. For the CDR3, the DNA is TGTGCCTGTCGTATGCGGGCCACAGATACGCAGTATTTT. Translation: CACRMRATDTQYF.

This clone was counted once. The CDR3 nucleotides are TGTGCCTGGAGTGAGGGGATCGGCTACGAGCAGTACTTC. Translated: CAWSEGIGYEQYF. This chain uses TRBV30 with TRBJ2-7, with D possibly TRBD1 on 5 matching bases. Trimming removed 1 base at V and 3 bases at J, with 10 bases between. The germline V gene encodes CDR1 GTSNPN and CDR2 SVGIG (reference sequence). The CDR3 has 13 residues.

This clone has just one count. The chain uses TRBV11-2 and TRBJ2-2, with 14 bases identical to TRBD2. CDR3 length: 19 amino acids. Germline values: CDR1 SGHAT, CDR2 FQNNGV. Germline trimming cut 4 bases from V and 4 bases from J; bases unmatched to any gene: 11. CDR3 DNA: TGTGCCAGCAGCTCCGCTGGACTAGCGGGAGGCCGTGGCACCGGGGAGCTGTTTTTT. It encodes CASSSAGLAGGRGTGELFF.

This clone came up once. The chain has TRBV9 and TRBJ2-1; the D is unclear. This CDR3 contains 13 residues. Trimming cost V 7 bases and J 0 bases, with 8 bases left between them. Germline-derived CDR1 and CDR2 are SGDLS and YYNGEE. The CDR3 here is CASAPSSYNEQFF. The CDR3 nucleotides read TGTGCCAGCGCTCCGAGCTCCTACAATGAGCAGTTCTTC. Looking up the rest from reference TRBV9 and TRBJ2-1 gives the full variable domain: DSGVTQTPKHLITATGQRVTLRCSPRSGDLSVYWYQQSLDQGLQFLIQYYNGEERAKGNILERFSAQQFPDLHSELNLSSLELGDSALYFCASAPSSYNEQFFGPGTRLTVL.

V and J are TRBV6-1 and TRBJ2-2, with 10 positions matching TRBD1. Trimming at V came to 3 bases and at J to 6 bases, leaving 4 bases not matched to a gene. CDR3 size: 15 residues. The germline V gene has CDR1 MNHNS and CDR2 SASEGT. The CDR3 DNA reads TGTGCCAGCAGTGAGGGACAGGGGTCTCCCGGGGAGCTGTTTTTT. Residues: CASSEGQGSPGELFF.